The sample holds a few counts of the clone carrying this T cell receptor (beta chain). Donors ranged from roughly 6 to 100 years old and were healthy Caucasians in Russia. PBMCs numbering at least 6 million were isolated per sample. The CDR3 length is 12 residues. The J segment lost 5 bases and the V segment lost 9 bases, leaving 7 bases of the junction unmatched. CDR1 and CDR2 (germline): MNHEY, SVGAGI. Then a second PCR, running roughly 7 to 11 cycles, was carried out with a sample-barcoded 5' primer and a J-beta primer mix. Every cDNA was tagged by a template-switch adaptor with 12 random nucleotides. TCRdb reprocessed the 5' RACE reads with MiXCR, giving one entry per CDR3 protein. The table lists 1.5 million to 1.9 million distinct CDR3 sequences, about 42% of them singletons. This entry is derived from a study of blood T cells in healthy people across ages. Study-wide context: With template switching, about one barcoded beta molecule was captured per two T cells.

The chain recombines TRBV6-5 with TRBJ2-7; 7 bases line up with TRBD1. The sample comprised blood. This receptor was identified in a woman between 18 and 29 years old in good health. The CDR3 DNA reads as TGTGCCAGAAGACAGGGTCGGGACGAGCAGTACTTC. This sequence encodes CARRQGRDEQYF.